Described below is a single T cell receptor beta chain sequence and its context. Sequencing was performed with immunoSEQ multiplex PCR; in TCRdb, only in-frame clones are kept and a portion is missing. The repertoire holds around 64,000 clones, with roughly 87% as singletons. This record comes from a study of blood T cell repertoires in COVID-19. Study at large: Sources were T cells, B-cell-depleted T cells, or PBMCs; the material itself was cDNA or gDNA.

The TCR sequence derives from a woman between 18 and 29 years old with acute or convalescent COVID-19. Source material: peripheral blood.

CDR3 in amino acids: CASSLTAGQETQYF. The CDR3 coding sequence is TGCGCCAGCAGCTTGACCGCGGGGCAAGAGACCCAGTACTTC. This chain uses TRBV5-1 with TRBJ2-5; D might be TRBD2 (6 bases). The ends were cut back, 1 base at V and 2 bases at J, with 9 bases in the middle. The germline V gene encodes CDR1 SGHRS and CDR2 YFSETQ. The CDR3 runs to 14 residues. The whole variable domain, remainder taken from reference TRBV5-1 and TRBJ2-5, is KAGVTQTPRYLIKTRGQQVTLSCSPISGHRSVSWYQQTPGQGLQFLFEYFSETQRNKGNFPGRFSGRQFSNSRSEMNVSTLELGDSALYLCASSLTAGQETQYFGPGTRLLVL.